What follows are 16 T cell receptor beta chains derived from one specimen sequenced in a study of cytomegalovirus exposure and HLA in healthy donors. Some clones are missing from TCRdb's copy, which holds only in-frame ones; the method was immunoSEQ multiplex PCR. Of under 150,000 clones in the sample, around 87% were seen once. Sequenced: PBMCs. The receptor set was obtained from a woman aged 18-29 years in good health and CMV-seropositive.

The V call is TRBV18, the J call TRBJ2-1, with 7 bases that match TRBD2. Germline V gives CDR1 KGHSH, CDR2 LQKENI. Trimming cost V 4 bases and J 5 bases; bases outside gene matches: 14. The CDR3 is 17 residues long. This chain's CDR3 is CASSLRDYAYGDNEQFF. The DNA for the CDR3 is TGTGCCAGCTCACTTAGGGACTACGCGTATGGGGACAATGAGCAGTTCTTC.

The gene calls are TRBV18 and TRBJ1-5; D uncertain. Germline V gene data show CDR1 as KGHSH and CDR2 as LQKENI. The CDR3 extends over 12 amino acids. Trimming stripped 6 bases from V and 7 bases from J, with 10 bases between. The CDR3 DNA reads as TGTGCCAGCTCTCCCGGGAGGCAGCCCCAGCATTTT. It codes for CASSPGRQPQHF. The full variable domain, rest sourced from reference TRBV18 and TRBJ1-5, is NAGVMQNPRHLVRRRGQEARLRCSPMKGHSHVYWYRQLPEEGLKFMVYLQKENIIDESGMPKERFSAEFPKEGPSILRIQQVVRGDSAAYFCASSPGRQPQHFGDGTRLSIL.

This clone was detected only a few times. The CDR3 coding sequence is TGTGCCAGCAGTCCCTCACTAAACTCTGGAAACACCATATATTTT. Its protein is CASSPSLNSGNTIYF. J is TRBJ1-3 and V is TRBV2; D not certain. This CDR3 is built from 15 residues. The germline V gene encodes CDR1 SNHLY and CDR2 FYNNEI. Between the trimmed V and J ends, which lost 5 bases and 0 bases, there was a span of 11 bases.

In its sample, this clone was seen a few times. The V call is TRBV6-6, the J call TRBJ1-1, with D tentatively TRBD1 (5 bases). CDR1 is MNHNY and CDR2 is SVGAGI in the germline V gene (reference sequence). This CDR3 has 13 amino acids. Between the trimmed V and J ends, which lost 7 bases and 2 bases, there was a span of 11 bases. The CDR3 here is CASTRRGNTEAFF. CDR3 bases: TGTGCCAGCACCCGTAGGGGCAACACTGAAGCTTTCTTT.

This chain joins TRBV13 and TRBJ2-7; 11 nucleotides match TRBD2. The germline CDR1 and CDR2 sequences are PRHDT and FYEKMQ (reference sequence). J gave up 3 bases and V 8 bases, and 3 bases lay outside the gene matches. The CDR3 has 13 amino acids. CDR3 protein: CASQGLADYEQYF. The CDR3 nucleotides read TGTGCCAGCCAGGGACTAGCGGACTACGAGCAGTACTTC.

V is TRBV7-2 and J is TRBJ2-7, with TRBD1 matching 7 bases. The CDR3 runs to 14 residues. V shed 6 bases, J shed 7 bases, and the junction held 12 bases outside the gene matches. CDR1 and CDR2 from the germline V gene are SGHTA and FQGNSA. The CDR3 loop reads CASRRQGPKGEQYF. In DNA, the CDR3 is TGTGCCAGCAGGAGACAGGGCCCCAAGGGGGAGCAGTACTTC.

The rearrangement uses TRBV4-1 and TRBJ2-5, with no clear D. The CDR3 contains 15 residues. V lost 4 bases, J lost 7 bases, and 19 bases lay in between. CDR1 is MGHRA and CDR2 is YSYEKL in the germline V gene. The CDR3 sequence is CASSPDGQSARTQYF. The CDR3 region has the DNA TGCGCCAGCAGCCCCGATGGCCAGTCCGCTAGGACCCAGTACTTC.

J is TRBJ2-2 and V is TRBV2; 8 bases align to TRBD1. Germline values: CDR1 SNHLY, CDR2 FYNNEI. The trim removed 6 bases at V and 3 bases at J, leaving 3 bases unmatched. The CDR3 runs to 14 residues. The CDR3 DNA follows: TGTGCCAGCAGAGGACAGGGTGACACCGGGGAGCTGTTTTTT. Its protein product is CASRGQGDTGELFF.

This rearrangement joins TRBV5-4 to TRBJ2-1, with TRBD2 identical over 7 bases. Unmatched junction bases numbered 15, after V lost 4 bases and J lost 8 bases. The CDR3 sequence is 16 residues long. Germline assignment: CDR1 SGHNT and CDR2 YYREEE (reference sequence). CDR3 coding DNA: TGTGCCAGCAGCCTCCGATTATTGACTAGCAGGGATGAGCAGTTCTTC. Its translation: CASSLRLLTSRDEQFF.

In this sample, this clone turned up once. The V call is TRBV6-5, the J call TRBJ1-5, with D unresolved. The germline V gene encodes CDR1 MNHEY and CDR2 SVGAGI. The germline V and J ends were trimmed by 0 bases and 0 bases, with 6 bases remaining between them. The CDR3 consists of 15 residues. The CDR3 region is CASSYSRNSNQPQHF. CDR3 coding DNA: TGTGCCAGCAGTTACTCGAGAAATAGCAATCAGCCCCAGCATTTT.

J is TRBJ2-7 and V is TRBV2; 7 bases line up with TRBD2. Per germline, CDR1 SNHLY and CDR2 FYNNEI. This CDR3 contains 14 residues. J lost 2 bases, V lost 4 bases, and 5 bases had no gene match. CDR3 loop: CASSVSGTPYEQYF. CDR3 nucleotides: TGTGCCAGCAGTGTCAGCGGGACCCCCTACGAGCAGTACTTC.

This clone was detected only once. This sequence joins TRBV10-2 and TRBJ1-2; 11 bases are a match to TRBD1. V was clipped by 3 bases and J by 14 bases; unmatched bases: 8. Germline V gene sequence: CDR1 WSHSY, CDR2 SAAADI. This CDR3 has 13 amino acids. This chain's CDR3 is CASSDRDRGVLTF. The DNA of the CDR3 is TGCGCCAGCAGTGACCGGGACAGGGGGGTCCTGACCTTC.

The chain links TRBV9 to TRBJ2-3, with a weak D call TRBD2 (8 bases). The CDR3 has 15 amino acids. The V end was cut by 0 bases, the J end by 4 bases, with 12 bases between. Germline V gene data show CDR1 as SGDLS and CDR2 as YYNGEE. The CDR3 sequence: CASSVAGGLADTQYF. In DNA, the CDR3 is TGTGCCAGCAGCGTAGCAGGGGGACTAGCAGATACGCAGTATTTT. The full variable domain, with the rest looked up from reference TRBV9 and TRBJ2-3, is DSGVTQTPKHLITATGQRVTLRCSPRSGDLSVYWYQQSLDQGLQFLIQYYNGEERAKGNILERFSAQQFPDLHSELNLSSLELGDSALYFCASSVAGGLADTQYFGPGTRLTVL.

The chain uses TRBV7-8 and TRBJ2-5; 7 nucleotides agree with TRBD2. Trimming at V came to 5 bases and at J to 1 base, leaving 16 bases not matched to a gene. The CDR3 is made up of 18 amino acids. Per the germline V gene, CDR1 is SGHVS and CDR2 is FQNEAQ. CDR3 sequence: CASSHPFGGSFGQETQYF. DNA of the CDR3: TGTGCCAGCAGCCATCCATTCGGGGGGAGCTTCGGCCAAGAGACCCAGTACTTC.

The V call is TRBV4-1, the J call TRBJ2-2; 7 nucleotides match TRBD2. Germline V gives CDR1 MGHRA, CDR2 YSYEKL. The junction had 5 bases not matched to a gene; V was cut back by 4 bases and J by 3 bases. CDR3 length: 15 amino acids. This chain's CDR3 is CASSPSGTHTGELFF. Here the CDR3 DNA reads TGCGCCAGCAGCCCTAGCGGAACCCACACCGGGGAGCTGTTTTTT.

This clone was picked up a small number of times. The chain joins TRBV4-1 to TRBJ2-7; D may be TRBD1 (6 bases). V was trimmed by 4 bases and J by 5 bases, leaving 15 bases between them. CDR3 length equals 14 residues. Germline V CDR1 and CDR2: MGHRA, YSYEKL. As DNA, the CDR3 is TGCGCCAGCAGCCCCAGGGGAGAGAGCGACGAGCAGTACTTC. Amino acids: CASSPRGESDEQYF.